The clone carrying this TCR beta chain was counted ten times or more. TCRdb reprocessed the reads via MiXCR and lists one record per CDR3 protein. The sample includes approximately 180,000 distinct CDR3 sequences, about 15% of them seen just once. The data derive from a study of T cell repertoires in cytomegalovirus infection. On the study more broadly: Both a matching HLA type and CMV infection were indicated by public TCR beta signatures.

Germline-derived CDR1 and CDR2 are SGHVS and FQNEAQ. V dropped 5 bases and J dropped 6 bases, with 19 bases sitting between them. The CDR3 totals 15 residues. The source of this sequence is a human donor in good health (CMV status not recorded). Some clones in this sample may be carry-over from other donors' samples. Sequencing was performed on CD8+ T cells from PBMCs. The genes are TRBV7-8 and TRBJ1-2; a weak D match, TRBD1 (6 bases). The chain's CDR3 is CASSPRWQGIDGYTF. In DNA form, the CDR3 reads TGTGCCAGCAGCCCCCGGTGGCAGGGGATAGATGGCTACACCTTC.